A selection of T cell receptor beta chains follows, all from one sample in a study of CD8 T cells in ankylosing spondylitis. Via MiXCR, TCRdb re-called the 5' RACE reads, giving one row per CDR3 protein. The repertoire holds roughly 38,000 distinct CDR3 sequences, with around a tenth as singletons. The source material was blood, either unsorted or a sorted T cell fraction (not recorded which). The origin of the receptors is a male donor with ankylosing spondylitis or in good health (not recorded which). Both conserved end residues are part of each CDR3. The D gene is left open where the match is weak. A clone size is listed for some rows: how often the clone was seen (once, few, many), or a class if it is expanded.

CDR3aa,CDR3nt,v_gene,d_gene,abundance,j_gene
CSARDGTSGLYAQYF,TGCAGTGCTAGAGATGGGACTAGCGGGCTCTATGCGCAGTATTTT,TRBV20-1,TRBD2,many,TRBJ2-3
CASSLRQGGNQPQHF,TGTGCCAGCAGTTTGAGACAGGGTGGCAATCAGCCCCAGCATTTT,TRBV12-3/TRBV12-4,TRBD1,many,TRBJ1-5
CASSLRPDTQYF,TGTGCCAGCAGCTTGAGGCCTGATACGCAGTATTTT,TRBV7-3,.,many,TRBJ2-3
CASVFGGSQPQHF,TGTGCCAGCGTCTTTGGGGGGTCCCAGCCCCAGCATTTT,TRBV28,.,many,TRBJ1-5
CASSFRGGGYTF,TGTGCCAGCAGTTTTCGGGGGGGTGGCTACACCTTC,TRBV12-3/TRBV12-4,.,many,TRBJ1-2
CAISDHRVRTDTQYF,TGTGCCATCAGTGACCACAGGGTTCGCACAGATACGCAGTATTTT,TRBV10-3,.,medium-sized,TRBJ2-3
CATGTGENTGELFF,TGCGCGACCGGGACAGGGGAGAACACCGGGGAGCTGTTTTTT,TRBV5-1,TRBD1,many,TRBJ2-2
CASSSGQGNTEAFF,TGCGCCAGCAGCTCGGGACAGGGGAACACTGAAGCTTTCTTT,TRBV5-1,TRBD1,many,TRBJ1-1
CASSFGGTGGETQYF,TGCGCCAGCAGCTTTGGCGGGACAGGGGGAGAGACCCAGTACTTC,TRBV5-1,TRBD1,many,TRBJ2-5
CASSPPLANNEQFF,TGTGCCAGCTCACCACCGCTCGCGAACAATGAGCAGTTCTTC,TRBV18,.,.,TRBJ2-1
CASSTGQGHNEQFF,TGTGCCAGCAGCACAGGACAGGGCCACAATGAGCAGTTCTTC,TRBV2,TRBD1,many,TRBJ2-1
CASSLRTSGNQETQYF,TGTGCCAGCAGCTTGCGGACTAGCGGGAACCAAGAGACCCAGTACTTC,TRBV5-6,TRBD2,many,TRBJ2-5
CASSLQVDGTGFSPLHF,TGTGCCAGCAGCCTCCAAGTTGACGGGACAGGGTTTTCACCCCTCCACTTT,TRBV11-1,TRBD1,once,TRBJ1-6
CATSRDLTTGSVAYEQYF,TGTGCCACCAGCAGAGATCTGACTACAGGATCAGTGGCCTACGAGCAGTACTTC,TRBV15,.,many,TRBJ2-7
CASSEPPGREFF,TGTGCCAGCAGTGAGCCCCCCGGGAGGGAGTTCTTC,TRBV2,TRBD2,many,TRBJ2-1
CASSQGLAATDTQYF,TGTGCCAGCAGCCAAGGGTTAGCGGCCACAGATACGCAGTATTTT,TRBV3-1,.,many,TRBJ2-3
CASSLQENSPLHF,TGCGCCAGCAGCTTGCAAGAAAATTCACCCCTCCACTTT,TRBV5-1,.,.,TRBJ1-6
CASSPAPGQGNNEQYF,TGTGCCAGCAGCCCAGCCCCCGGACAGGGGAACAACGAGCAGTACTTC,TRBV11-2,TRBD1,few,TRBJ2-7
CAISDSPTGENTQYF,TGTGCCATCAGTGATTCCCCGACAGGGGAGAATACGCAGTATTTT,TRBV10-3,TRBD1,medium-sized,TRBJ2-3
CASSLEGRGDEKLFF,TGCGCCAGCAGCTTGGAAGGCAGGGGAGACGAAAAACTGTTTTTT,TRBV5-1,.,.,TRBJ1-4
CSAWRFEQYF,TGCAGTGCTTGGCGGTTCGAGCAGTACTTC,TRBV20-1,.,many,TRBJ2-7
CASSTPGTSGYTGELFF,TGTGCCAGCAGTACCCCCGGGACTAGCGGGTATACCGGGGAGCTGTTTTTT,TRBV2,TRBD2,many,TRBJ2-2
CASSLTGTGGHEQYF,TGCGCCAGCAGCTTAACCGGGACAGGGGGACACGAGCAGTACTTC,TRBV5-1,TRBD1,many,TRBJ2-7
CSARDPSGTQETQYF,TGCAGTGCTAGAGATCCTAGCGGGACCCAAGAGACCCAGTACTTC,TRBV20-1,TRBD2,many,TRBJ2-5
CASLSSGANVLTF,TGTGCCAGCTTGAGCTCTGGGGCCAACGTCCTGACTTTC,TRBV7-9,.,.,TRBJ2-6
CASSREITDTQYF,TGCGCCAGCAGCCGGGAAATCACAGATACGCAGTATTTT,TRBV5-1,.,many,TRBJ2-3
CSVQTSGRGQYF,TGCAGCGTACAGACTAGCGGGAGAGGCCAGTACTTC,TRBV29-1,TRBD2,few,TRBJ2-7